This T cell receptor beta chain is drawn from a study of blood T cell repertoires in COVID-19. The table came from immunoSEQ multiplex PCR; TCRdb's copy has only in-frame clones and leaves some out. Of 20,000 to 25,000 clones detected, roughly 89% appear once; the ten largest clones hold around 7.7%. Sequenced input: peripheral blood. This receptor was obtained from a woman aged 60-75 years with active COVID-19.

The CDR3 DNA reads TGCAGTGCTAGTATCAGGGGGCCCGGCTATGGCTACACCTTC. Protein: CSASIRGPGYGYTF. This chain uses TRBV20-1 with TRBJ1-2; 8 positions agree with TRBD1. V was pared by 3 bases and J by 4 bases, with 7 bases of the junction left unmatched. This CDR3 spans 14 amino acids. Germline values: CDR1 DFQATT, CDR2 SNEGSKA (reference sequence).